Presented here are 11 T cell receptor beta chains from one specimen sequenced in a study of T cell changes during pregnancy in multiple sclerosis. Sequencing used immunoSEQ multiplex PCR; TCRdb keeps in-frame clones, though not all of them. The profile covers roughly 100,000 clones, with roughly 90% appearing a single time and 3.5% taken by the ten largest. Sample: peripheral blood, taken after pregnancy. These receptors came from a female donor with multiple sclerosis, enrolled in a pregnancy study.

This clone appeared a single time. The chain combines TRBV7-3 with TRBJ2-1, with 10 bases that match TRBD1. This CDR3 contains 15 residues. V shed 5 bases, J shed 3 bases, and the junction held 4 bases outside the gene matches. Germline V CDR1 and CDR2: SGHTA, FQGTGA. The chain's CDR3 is CASSTTGGGYNEQFF. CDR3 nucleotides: TGTGCCAGCAGCACGACAGGGGGCGGCTACAATGAGCAGTTCTTC.

CDR3 sequence (DNA): TGTGCCAGCAGCCGGCCCCTAGCGGCAACCCAAGAGACCCAGTACTTC. It yields the protein CASSRPLAATQETQYF. The chain employs TRBV7-6 and TRBJ2-5, with 7 bases identical to TRBD2. This CDR3 has 16 residues. Trimming took 5 bases from V and 1 from J; bases not matched to a gene: 10. The germline gives CDR1 SGHVS, CDR2 FNYEAQ.

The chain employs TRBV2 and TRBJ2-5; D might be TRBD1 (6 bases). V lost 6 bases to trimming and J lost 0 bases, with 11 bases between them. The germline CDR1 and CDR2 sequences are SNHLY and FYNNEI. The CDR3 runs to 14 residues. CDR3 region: CASSVDRNQETQYF. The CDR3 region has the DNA TGTGCCAGCAGCGTAGACAGGAACCAAGAGACCCAGTACTTC.

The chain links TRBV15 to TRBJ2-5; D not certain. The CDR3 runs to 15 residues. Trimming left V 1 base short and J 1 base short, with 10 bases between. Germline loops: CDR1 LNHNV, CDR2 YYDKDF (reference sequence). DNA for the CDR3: TGTGCCACCAGCAGAGTCCCGACGGGCCAAGAGACCCAGTACTTC. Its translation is CATSRVPTGQETQYF.

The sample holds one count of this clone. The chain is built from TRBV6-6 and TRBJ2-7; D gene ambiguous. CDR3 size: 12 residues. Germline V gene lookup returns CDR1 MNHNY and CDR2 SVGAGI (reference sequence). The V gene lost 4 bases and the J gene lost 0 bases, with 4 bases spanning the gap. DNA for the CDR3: TGTGCCAGCAGTTCAGGCTCCTACGAGCAGTACTTC. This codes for CASSSGSYEQYF.

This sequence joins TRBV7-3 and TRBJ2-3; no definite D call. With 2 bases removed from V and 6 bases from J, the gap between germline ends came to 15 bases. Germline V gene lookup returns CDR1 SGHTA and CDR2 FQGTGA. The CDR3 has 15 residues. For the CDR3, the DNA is TGTGCCAGCAGCTTAGATGCCGGGTCCTGGGATACGCAGTATTTT. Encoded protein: CASSLDAGSWDTQYF. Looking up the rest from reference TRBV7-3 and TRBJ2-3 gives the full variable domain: GAGVSQTPSNKVTEKGKYVELRCDPISGHTALYWYRQSLGQGPEFLIYFQGTGAADDSGLPNDRFFAVRPEGSVSTLKIQRTERGDSAVYLCASSLDAGSWDTQYFGPGTRLTVL.

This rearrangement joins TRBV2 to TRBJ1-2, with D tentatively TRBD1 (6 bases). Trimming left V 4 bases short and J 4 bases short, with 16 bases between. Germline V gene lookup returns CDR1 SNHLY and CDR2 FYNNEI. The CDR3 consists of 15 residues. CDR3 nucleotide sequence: TGTGCCAGCAGTGCTTTAGGTCAGGGGATCTATGGCTACACCTTC. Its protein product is CASSALGQGIYGYTF.

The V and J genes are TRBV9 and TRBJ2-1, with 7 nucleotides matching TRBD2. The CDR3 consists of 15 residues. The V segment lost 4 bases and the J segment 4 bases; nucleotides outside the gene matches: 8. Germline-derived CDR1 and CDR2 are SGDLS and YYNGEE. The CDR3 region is CASSISGAAYNEQFF. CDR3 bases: TGTGCCAGCAGCATCAGCGGGGCCGCTTACAATGAGCAGTTCTTC.

In nucleotides, the CDR3 is TGTGCCAGCAGTTACTCGACAGAGAATGAAAAACTGTTTTTT. Translating it yields CASSYSTENEKLFF. This chain joins TRBV6-6 and TRBJ1-4, with TRBD1 as a possible D gene (5 bases). This CDR3 region has 14 residues. The V gene's germline CDR1 is MNHNY and CDR2 SVGAGI (reference sequence). The V and J ends lost 0 bases and 5 bases respectively, with 7 bases between them.

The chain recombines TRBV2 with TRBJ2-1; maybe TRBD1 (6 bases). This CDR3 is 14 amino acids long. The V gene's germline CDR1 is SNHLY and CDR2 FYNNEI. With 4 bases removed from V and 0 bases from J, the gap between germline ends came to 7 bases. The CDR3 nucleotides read TGTGCCAGCAGTGGCAGGGGCTCCTACAATGAGCAGTTCTTC. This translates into CASSGRGSYNEQFF.

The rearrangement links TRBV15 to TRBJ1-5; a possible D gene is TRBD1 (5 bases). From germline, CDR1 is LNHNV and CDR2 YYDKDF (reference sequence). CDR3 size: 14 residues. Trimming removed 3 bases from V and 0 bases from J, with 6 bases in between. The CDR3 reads CATSRTVSNQPQHF. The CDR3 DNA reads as TGTGCCACCAGCAGGACAGTTAGCAATCAGCCCCAGCATTTT.